This note documents a single TCR beta chain sequence. In the PCR, 60 Vbeta and 13 Jbeta primers were used. TCRdb's table, derived via immunoSEQ multiplex PCR, lists solely in-frame clones and lacks some. Of roughly 86,000 clones in the sample, over 70% are singletons; the top ten hold roughly 7.3%. The sample originates from a study of cytomegalovirus exposure and HLA in healthy donors. The CDR3 is 18 residues long. V was pared by 5 bases and J by 2 bases, with 10 bases of the junction left unmatched. Per the germline V gene, CDR1 is SGHTA and CDR2 is FQGTGA. The sample taken for sequencing was PBMCs. The chain recombines TRBV7-3 with TRBJ2-3; 13 nucleotides align to TRBD2. The receptor comes from a man aged 50 or older in good health and CMV-seropositive. Here the CDR3 reads CASSPTLGTSGDTDTQYF. The CDR3 region has the DNA TGTGCCAGCAGCCCCACTCTCGGGACTAGCGGGGACACAGATACGCAGTATTTT.